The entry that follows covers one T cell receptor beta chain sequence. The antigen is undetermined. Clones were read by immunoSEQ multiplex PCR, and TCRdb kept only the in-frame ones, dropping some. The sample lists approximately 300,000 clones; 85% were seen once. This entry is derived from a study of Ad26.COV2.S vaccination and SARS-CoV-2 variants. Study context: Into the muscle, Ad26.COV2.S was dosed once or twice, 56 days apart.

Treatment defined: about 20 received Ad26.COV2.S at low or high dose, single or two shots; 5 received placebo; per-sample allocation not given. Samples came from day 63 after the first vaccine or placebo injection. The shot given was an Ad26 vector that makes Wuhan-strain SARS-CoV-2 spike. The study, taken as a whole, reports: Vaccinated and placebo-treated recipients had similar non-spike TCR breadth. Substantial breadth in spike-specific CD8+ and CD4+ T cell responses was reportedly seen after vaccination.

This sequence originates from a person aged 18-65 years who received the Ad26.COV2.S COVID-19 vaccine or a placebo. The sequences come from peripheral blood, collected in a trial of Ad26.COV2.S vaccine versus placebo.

The CDR3 spells CASSPRGQLEAFF. The DNA of the CDR3 is TGTGCCAGCTCACCACGGGGACAGCTTGAAGCTTTCTTT. This rearrangement joins TRBV18 to TRBJ1-1, with 7 bases aligning to TRBD1. V was pared by 1 base and J by 7 bases, with 3 bases of the junction left unmatched. The CDR3 is 13 amino acids. Germline V gene sequence: CDR1 KGHSH, CDR2 LQKENI.